The clone carrying this T cell receptor (beta chain) was observed many times. Its target is not known. The data derive from a study of CD8 T cells in ankylosing spondylitis. Study-wide results and caveats: Earlier reports found some motif variants in synovial fluid and blood in reactive arthritis. Seemingly characteristic of ankylosing spondylitis blood was a TCR beta motif consisting of several highly homologous variants. There was reportedly significant enrichment of clones that were disease-linked in matched ankylosing spondylitis synovial fluid.

Library preparation for TCR beta used quantitative 5'-RACE with molecular barcodes. TCRdb recomputed calls from the 5' RACE reads with MiXCR, one row per CDR3 protein. The sample includes 750,000 to 850,000 distinct CDR3 sequences, about an eighth of them seen just once. V lost 5 bases and J lost 1, with 12 bases in between. CDR1 is DFQATT, CDR2 SNEGSKA, per germline (reference sequence). The CDR3 totals 14 residues. The chain employs TRBV20-1 and TRBJ1-5; D uncertain. The source material was blood, either unsorted or a sorted T cell fraction (not recorded which). This clonotype originated in a male donor with ankylosing spondylitis. The CDR3 reads CSAHGGSSNQPQHF. CDR3 coding DNA: TGCAGTGCTCACGGCGGGAGCAGCAATCAGCCCCAGCATTTT.